These 21 T cell receptor beta chains were sequenced from one sample in a study of blood T cell repertoires in COVID-19. Sequencing used immunoSEQ multiplex PCR; TCRdb keeps in-frame clones, though not all of them. The sample includes hundreds of thousands of clones, roughly 86% of them seen just once. The material sequenced was PBMCs or T cells enriched from blood (not recorded which). These receptors came from a woman in her late teens or twenties who had recovered from COVID-19.

This chain connects TRBV9 to TRBJ2-2, with D possibly being TRBD2 (6 bases). Germline V gene data show CDR1 as SGDLS and CDR2 as YYNGEE. V shed 0 bases and J shed 6 bases, with 9 bases lying between them. This CDR3 has 14 residues. In DNA form, the CDR3 reads TGTGCCAGCAGCGTAGCGTCGGGAGCCGGGGAGCTGTTTTTT. It is translated as CASSVASGAGELFF.

The gene calls are TRBV9 and TRBJ2-7, with a weak D call TRBD2 (5 bases). CDR3 length equals 14 residues. Germline V gives CDR1 SGDLS, CDR2 YYNGEE. V lost 4 bases and J 1 base, leaving 12 bases between the germline ends. Here the CDR3 reads CASSLRSGSYEQYF. DNA of the CDR3: TGTGCCAGCAGCCTTCGATCGGGGTCCTACGAGCAGTACTTC.

This chain joins TRBV9 and TRBJ2-3; 8 bases fit TRBD2. There are 15 residues in the CDR3. The ends lost 5 bases at V and 3 bases at J; junction bases unmatched: 8. Germline CDR1 is SGDLS and CDR2 is YYNGEE. The CDR3 DNA reads TGTGCCAGCAGTGGAAGCGGGAGCGGGACAGATACGCAGTATTTT. This encodes CASSGSGSGTDTQYF.

This chain joins TRBV6-5 and TRBJ2-6; D gene unclear. V gave up 0 bases and J gave up 0 bases, with 3 bases separating them. Germline V gene sequence: CDR1 MNHEY, CDR2 SVGAGI. The CDR3 loop spans 15 amino acids. The CDR3 reads CASSYSSSGANVLTF. For the CDR3, the DNA is TGTGCCAGCAGTTACTCCAGCTCTGGGGCCAACGTCCTGACTTTC.

The sample holds one count of this clone. The chain joins TRBV15 to TRBJ2-3, with a tentative D call TRBD1 (5 bases). Trimming took 3 bases from V and 0 from J, leaving 10 bases between them. The CDR3 runs to 15 residues. The germline gives CDR1 LNHNV, CDR2 YYDKDF (reference sequence). CDR3 protein: CATSRRQKSTDTQYF. The CDR3 DNA sequence: TGTGCCACCAGCAGGAGACAGAAAAGCACAGATACGCAGTATTTT.

The chain is built from TRBV10-3 and TRBJ2-7, with TRBD2 identical over 7 bases. The J segment lost 5 bases and the V segment lost 4 bases, leaving 8 bases of the junction unmatched. Per germline, CDR1 ENHRY and CDR2 SYGVKD. CDR3 length: 14 residues. The CDR3 spells CAISGSRDYDEQYF. DNA of the CDR3: TGTGCCATCAGTGGAAGTCGGGACTATGACGAGCAGTACTTC.

CDR3: CASSTNREKLFF. CDR3 DNA sequence: TGTGCCAGTAGCACTAACAGGGAAAAACTGTTTTTT. The chain joins TRBV19 to TRBJ1-4; D perhaps matches TRBD1 (5 bases). The CDR3 runs 12 residues. Germline values: CDR1 LNHDA, CDR2 SQIVND (reference sequence). Between the trimmed V and J ends, which lost 6 bases and 8 bases, there was a span of 10 bases.

V usage is TRBV5-1 and J usage is TRBJ1-2; 11 nucleotides match TRBD1. The CDR3 spans 14 residues. J was trimmed by 7 bases and V by 5 bases; bases with no gene match: 7. Germline assignment: CDR1 SGHRS and CDR2 YFSETQ. For the CDR3, the DNA is TGCGCCAGCAGGGCCGGGACAGGGGGGAGTGGCTACACCTTC. It is translated as CASRAGTGGSGYTF.

The chain joins TRBV7-8 to TRBJ1-1; D is ambiguous. V lost 1 base to trimming and J lost 2 bases, with 8 bases between them. The CDR3 has 14 amino acids. In germline, CDR1 is SGHVS, CDR2 FQNEAQ. The CDR3 nucleotides read TGTGCCAGCAGCTTAGTTCGGGATAACACTGAAGCTTTCTTT. Its protein is CASSLVRDNTEAFF.

This chain uses TRBV6-5 with TRBJ1-3; TRBD1 matches 7 bases. Germline V gene data show CDR1 as MNHEY and CDR2 as SVGAGI. The CDR3 consists of 16 residues. V shed 4 bases, J shed 0 bases, and the junction held 6 bases outside the gene matches. The CDR3 DNA is TGTGCCAGCAGTTCGGACAGGAGGAGCTCTGGAAACACCATATATTTT. Its protein product is CASSSDRRSSGNTIYF.

This chain connects TRBV28 to TRBJ1-5, with 11 bases identical to TRBD1. V shed 5 bases, J shed 7 bases, and the junction held 7 bases outside the gene matches. CDR1 MDHEN and CDR2 SYDVKM come from the germline V gene. CDR3 length: 15 residues. CDR3 residues: CASSAGTGGRQPQHF. The CDR3 DNA is TGTGCCAGCAGTGCCGGGACAGGGGGTAGGCAGCCCCAGCATTTT.

The CDR3 region has the DNA TGTGCCAGCAGTTACCGAGGGGGGACAGGGTTTACTGAAGCTTTCTTT. It specifies CASSYRGGTGFTEAFF. The chain links TRBV6-5 to TRBJ1-1; 9 bases match TRBD1. The V gene's germline CDR1 is MNHEY and CDR2 SVGAGI. Losses at the gene ends were 2 bases for V and 5 bases for J; bases not matched to a gene: 9. The CDR3 sequence is 16 residues long.

This chain joins TRBV9 and TRBJ2-1, with 9 bases aligning to TRBD1. The V and J ends lost 3 bases and 8 bases, in that order; junction bases with no gene match: 0. The germline V gene has CDR1 SGDLS and CDR2 YYNGEE. The CDR3 covers 12 residues. The CDR3 nucleotides are TGTGCCAGCAGCGGACAGGGGGATGAGCAGTTCTTC. Translating it yields CASSGQGDEQFF.

The chain employs TRBV7-3 and TRBJ2-4; TRBD2 matches 8 bases. Germline V gene lookup returns CDR1 SGHTA and CDR2 FQGTGA. The CDR3 is made up of 17 amino acids. V lost 2 bases and J lost 7; bases outside the gene matches: 13. The CDR3 protein is CASSLSPGSGGINIQYF. CDR3 nucleotide sequence: TGTGCCAGCAGCTTATCCCCGGGGAGCGGGGGAATTAACATTCAGTACTTC.

This clone came up once. The chain joins TRBV5-6 to TRBJ2-5, with TRBD1 as a possible D gene (6 bases). The CDR3 is 14 residues long. Germline V gene lookup returns CDR1 SGHDT and CDR2 YYEEEE. Trimming pared 4 bases from V and 4 bases from J, leaving 14 bases between. The CDR3 DNA reads as TGTGCCAGCAGCCTCCAGGGGACCCGAGAGACCCAGTACTTC. This sequence encodes CASSLQGTRETQYF.

The chain has TRBV6-5 and TRBJ2-7; D might be TRBD2 (5 bases). V lost 0 bases and J lost 3, with 12 bases in between. This CDR3 comprises 15 residues. Per germline, CDR1 MNHEY and CDR2 SVGAGI. This chain's CDR3 is CASSYSHDGGYEQYF. The CDR3 DNA follows: TGTGCCAGCAGTTACTCGCACGATGGAGGCTACGAGCAGTACTTC.

The V call is TRBV25-1, the J call TRBJ1-1, with D tentatively TRBD1 (5 bases). The CDR3 length is 12 residues. Germline-derived CDR1 and CDR2 are MGHDK and SYGVNS. Trimming took 8 bases from V and 4 from J, leaving 11 bases between them. The CDR3 region has the DNA TGTGCCAGCTGTGGGGGGGGCACTGAAGCTTTCTTT. As protein: CASCGGGTEAFF. The whole variable domain, remainder taken from reference TRBV25-1 and TRBJ1-1, is EADIYQTPRYLVIGTGKKITLECSQTMGHDKMYWYQQDPGMELHLIHYSYGVNSTEKGDLSSESTVSRIRTEHFPLTLESARPSHTSQYLCASCGGGTEAFFGQGTRLTVV.

The V and J genes are TRBV7-3 and TRBJ1-1; unclear D gene. Trimming took 3 bases from V and 0 from J, leaving 5 bases between them. The germline V gene has CDR1 SGHTA and CDR2 FQGTGA. The CDR3 extends over 13 amino acids. This chain's CDR3 is CASSFGLNTEAFF. As DNA, the CDR3 is TGTGCCAGCAGCTTCGGTCTGAACACTGAAGCTTTCTTT.

This chain joins TRBV7-6 and TRBJ2-5; the match to TRBD2 covers 12 bases. The germline V gene encodes CDR1 SGHVS and CDR2 FNYEAQ. The CDR3 contains 16 residues. The trim removed 5 bases at V and 0 bases at J, leaving 4 bases unmatched. The CDR3 sequence is CASSTGTSGYQETQYF. The CDR3 DNA reads as TGTGCCAGCAGCACCGGGACTAGCGGGTACCAAGAGACCCAGTACTTC.

This clone is termed medium-sized. The V and J genes are TRBV18 and TRBJ2-5; possibly TRBD1 for D (5 bases). CDR3 size: 15 residues. The germline V gene has CDR1 KGHSH and CDR2 LQKENI. Between the trimmed V and J ends, which lost 0 bases and 3 bases, there was a span of 11 bases. CDR3 amino acids: CASSPPETEKETQYF. In DNA form, the CDR3 reads TGTGCCAGCTCACCACCCGAGACAGAAAAAGAGACCCAGTACTTC.

V gene TRBV12-3 or TRBV12-4 combines with J gene TRBJ1-2, with unresolved D. This CDR3 is built from 13 residues. Trimming took off 7 bases at V and 11 bases at J, with 20 bases between the two ends. The CDR3, as DNA: TGTGCCAGCACCACGGCTAGGGAGATAGGATACACCTTC. Amino acid sequence: CASTTAREIGYTF.